This section outlines one T cell receptor (beta chain) sequence together with its context. This sample is part of a study of blood T cell repertoires in COVID-19. Study-wide background: Material from acute and convalescent COVID-19 was sourced from the United States, Italy and Spain.

How the authors handled the data: Reference gene primer amplification in the assay estimated nucleated cell counts. TCRdb's table, derived via immunoSEQ multiplex PCR, lists solely in-frame clones and lacks some. Clonal size and the V and J genes are those of that table, whereas D and trimming came from the DNA. Here the sample spans some 40,000 clones, just under 70% being singletons. V was pared by 5 bases and J by 11 bases, with 13 bases of the junction left unmatched. The germline V gene encodes CDR1 MNHEY and CDR2 SMNVEV (reference sequence). The CDR3 spans 14 residues. The V and J genes are TRBV27 and TRBJ1-1, with TRBD1 identical over 8 bases. Sequenced material: peripheral blood. This sequence originates from a man aged 80 or over with acute or convalescent COVID-19. As DNA, the CDR3 is TGTGCCAGCAGTACCGGTCGACAGGGGATGAGGGCTTTCTTT. This sequence encodes CASSTGRQGMRAFF.